Below, 4 T cell receptor beta chains from the same sample are listed, as sequenced in a study of cytomegalovirus exposure and HLA in healthy donors. In the PCR, 60 Vbeta and 13 Jbeta primers were used. Assay used: immunoSEQ multiplex PCR; TCRdb lists only in-frame clones, some missing. The data show approximately 120,000 clones, over 60% seen once. Source material: PBMCs. The receptors were sampled from a man aged 40-49 years in good health and CMV-seropositive.

The chain links TRBV10-3 to TRBJ1-6; 8 nucleotides line up with TRBD1. CDR3 length: 14 residues. Per germline, CDR1 ENHRY and CDR2 SYGVKD. After removal of 4 bases from V and 7 bases from J, the junction contained 3 bases not matched to a gene. Here the CDR3 DNA reads TGTGCCATCAGTGGGACAGGGACCAATTCACCCCTCCACTTT. This translates into CAISGTGTNSPLHF.

The chain has TRBV19 and TRBJ1-2, with D perhaps TRBD1 (5 bases). Germline V gives CDR1 LNHDA, CDR2 SQIVND (reference sequence). The CDR3 covers 13 residues. V lost 3 bases and J 2 bases, leaving 7 bases between the germline ends. CDR3 loop: CASSMGQNYGYTF. For the CDR3, the DNA is TGTGCCAGTAGTATGGGGCAGAACTATGGCTACACCTTC.

The chain links TRBV7-2 to TRBJ2-3, with D perhaps TRBD1 (5 bases). CDR1 is SGHTA, CDR2 FQGNSA, per germline. This CDR3 is built from 15 residues. Between the trimmed V and J ends, which lost 1 base and 2 bases, there was a span of 10 bases. Here the CDR3 DNA reads TGTGCCAGCAGCTTAGAGGGGCACTACACAGATACGCAGTATTTT. This gives the protein CASSLEGHYTDTQYF.

The chain joins TRBV9 to TRBJ2-1, with D unresolved. The CDR3 extends over 15 amino acids. The germline V and J ends were trimmed by 4 bases and 1 base, with 12 bases remaining between them. Germline V CDR1 and CDR2: SGDLS, YYNGEE. The CDR3 here is CASSLQAPSYNEQFF. Here the CDR3 DNA reads TGTGCCAGCAGCCTCCAAGCGCCGTCCTACAATGAGCAGTTCTTC.